This T cell receptor beta chain was observed in a study of memory CD4+ T cells and cytomegalovirus serostatus. Authors' data handling: After removing out-of-frame reads, around 2.2 million distinct TCRbeta sequences remained. Data came from immunoSEQ multiplex PCR; TCRdb stores just in-frame clones and leaves some out. Clonal size and the V and J genes are those of that table, whereas D and trimming came from the DNA. The table has roughly 54,000 clones, just over 75% seen once. The sort gate was single viable CD3+CD4+CD8-CD45RO+ cells for memory CD4+ T cells. Study conclusions and caveats: Of approximately 160 reported CMV TCRbeta sequences, roughly 67 were found in memory CD4+ repertoires. Median bootstrapped AUC for CMV status was approximately 0.96 originally, less than 0.92 US-trained.

As to this clone: The antigen is unknown.

The germline V and J ends were trimmed by 6 bases and 7 bases, with 15 bases remaining between them. Germline CDR1 MDHEN, CDR2 SYDVKM. This CDR3 has 13 residues. The gene calls are TRBV28 and TRBJ1-2; TRBD1 is a possible D gene (6 bases). The specimen sequenced was memory CD4+ T cells from blood. The source is an adult in good health and CMV-seronegative. CDR3 region: CASRPGTNTGYTF. CDR3 coding DNA: TGTGCCAGCAGACCTGGGACAAACACTGGCTACACCTTC.